These 10 T cell receptor beta chains came from one sample sequenced in a study of CD8+ T cells in alopecia areata. RNA extraction and reverse transcription yielded cDNA as sequencing template. Some clones are missing from TCRdb's copy, which holds only in-frame ones; the method was immunoSEQ multiplex PCR. The data hold 200,000 to 250,000 clones, with around three fifths observed a single time. Sequenced here: CD4+ T cells sorted from blood, sampled at week 0. The receptors were gathered from a human donor with alopecia areata.

The genes are TRBV5-1 and TRBJ1-5; 12 nucleotides match TRBD1. Germline V CDR1 and CDR2: SGHRS, YFSETQ. V trimming: 4 bases; J trimming: 2 bases; junction bases outside the gene matches: 10. This CDR3 is built from 18 residues. The CDR3 DNA sequence: TGCGCCAGCAGCCCGGGACAGGGGGCTGGTGTGGGCAATCAGCCCCAGCATTTT. This codes for CASSPGQGAGVGNQPQHF.

For the CDR3, the DNA is TGTGCCAGCAGCTTCAGCGGGCCCCAAGAGACCCAGTACTTC. This translates into CASSFSGPQETQYF. The V gene is TRBV7-9, the J gene TRBJ2-5; D is perhaps TRBD2 (6 bases). Germline V lookup: CDR1 SEHNR, CDR2 FQNEAQ (reference sequence). The CDR3 runs 14 residues. The ends were cut back, 3 bases at V and 1 base at J, with 9 bases in the middle.

This clone appeared a few times. The chain carries TRBV7-9 and TRBJ2-6; D is perhaps TRBD1 (6 bases). This CDR3 has 17 residues. Between the trimmed V and J ends, which lost 6 bases and 0 bases, there was a span of 15 bases. In germline, CDR1 is SEHNR, CDR2 FQNEAQ (reference sequence). Here the CDR3 reads CASSRPGVLSGANVLTF. The CDR3 nucleotides read TGTGCCAGCAGTAGACCAGGGGTTCTCTCTGGGGCCAACGTCCTGACTTTC.

The CDR3 here is CASSVDALGQGYYGYTF. CDR3 sequence (DNA): TGTGCCAGCAGCGTAGATGCCCTGGGACAGGGCTACTATGGCTACACCTTC. The chain couples TRBV9 to TRBJ1-2; 9 nucleotides agree with TRBD1. Unmatched junction bases numbered 9, after V lost 0 bases and J lost 3 bases. Germline CDR1 SGDLS, CDR2 YYNGEE. The CDR3 is 17 amino acids.

This clone was seen a few times. Within the sample, other DNA sequences also encode this same CDR3. The chain has TRBV29-1 and TRBJ2-7, with TRBD1 identical over 10 bases. CDR3 length: 12 amino acids. The V segment lost 6 bases and the J segment 3 bases; nucleotides outside the gene matches: 2. Germline lookup yields CDR1 SQVTM and CDR2 ANQGSEA. CDR3 bases: TGCAGCGTGGGGGACAGGGGCTACGAGCAGTACTTC. Its protein product is CSVGDRGYEQYF.

The V and J genes are TRBV30 and TRBJ2-7, with 9 bases aligning to TRBD1. CDR1 GTSNPN and CDR2 SVGIG come from the germline V gene (reference sequence). J gave up 4 bases and V 0 bases, and 4 bases lay outside the gene matches. CDR3 length: 14 residues. The CDR3 here is CAWSVQQGAYEQYF. Written as DNA, the CDR3 is TGTGCCTGGAGTGTACAACAGGGGGCTTACGAGCAGTACTTC.

The chain links TRBV9 to TRBJ2-7; no reliable D call. The CDR3 spans 13 residues. V was clipped by 0 bases and J by 3 bases, with 7 bases between them. In germline, CDR1 is SGDLS, CDR2 YYNGEE. CDR3 DNA: TGTGCCAGCAGCGTAGGCCCGTACTACGAGCAGTACTTC. It translates to CASSVGPYYEQYF. Looking up the rest from reference TRBV9 and TRBJ2-7 gives the full variable domain: DSGVTQTPKHLITATGQRVTLRCSPRSGDLSVYWYQQSLDQGLQFLIQYYNGEERAKGNILERFSAQQFPDLHSELNLSSLELGDSALYFCASSVGPYYEQYFGPGTRLTVT.

The chain couples TRBV9 to TRBJ2-1; TRBD2 matches 12 bases. Looked up from germline, CDR1 is SGDLS and CDR2 is YYNGEE. The CDR3 runs 18 residues. V was pared by 4 bases and J by 0 bases, with 8 bases of the junction left unmatched. This chain's CDR3 is CASSPGLAGQSSYNEQFF. The DNA for the CDR3 is TGTGCCAGCAGCCCAGGACTAGCGGGGCAGAGCTCCTACAATGAGCAGTTCTTC.

CDR3 amino acids: CASSSRGRTYEQYF. Written as DNA, the CDR3 is TGTGCCAGCTCCTCTCGGGGTCGGACCTACGAGCAGTACTTC. This chain links TRBV27 with TRBJ2-5; the D gene is possibly TRBD2 (5 bases). The end of the DNA aligns better with TRBJ2-7, so the J call may be wrong. Germline V gene data show CDR1 as MNHEY and CDR2 as SMNVEV (reference sequence). This CDR3 is 14 amino acids long.

This clone was seen only once. The rearrangement uses TRBV4-1 and TRBJ2-1, with 9 bases lining up with TRBD2. Trimming cost V 2 bases and J 7 bases; bases outside gene matches: 9. The V gene's germline CDR1 is MGHRA and CDR2 YSYEKL. The CDR3 sequence is 16 residues long. The CDR3 loop reads CASSQPSGRYRNEQFF. In DNA form, the CDR3 reads TGCGCCAGCAGCCAACCCAGCGGGAGGTACAGGAATGAGCAGTTCTTC.